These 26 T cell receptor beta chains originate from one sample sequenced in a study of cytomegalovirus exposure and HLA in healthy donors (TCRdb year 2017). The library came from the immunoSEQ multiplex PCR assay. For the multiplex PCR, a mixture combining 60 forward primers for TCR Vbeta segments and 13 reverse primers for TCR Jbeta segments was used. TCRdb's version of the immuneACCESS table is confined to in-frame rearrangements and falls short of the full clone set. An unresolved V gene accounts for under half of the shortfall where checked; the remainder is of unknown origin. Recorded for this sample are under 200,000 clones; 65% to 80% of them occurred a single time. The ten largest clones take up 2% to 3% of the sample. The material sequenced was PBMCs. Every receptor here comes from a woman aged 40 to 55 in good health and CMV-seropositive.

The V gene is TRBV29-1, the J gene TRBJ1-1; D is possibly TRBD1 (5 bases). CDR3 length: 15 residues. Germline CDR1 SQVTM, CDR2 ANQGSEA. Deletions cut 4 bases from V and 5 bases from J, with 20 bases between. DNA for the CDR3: TGCAGCGTTGCAATCCAGTCCGGGGGGGATACTGAAGCTTTCTTT. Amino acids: CSVAIQSGGDTEAFF.

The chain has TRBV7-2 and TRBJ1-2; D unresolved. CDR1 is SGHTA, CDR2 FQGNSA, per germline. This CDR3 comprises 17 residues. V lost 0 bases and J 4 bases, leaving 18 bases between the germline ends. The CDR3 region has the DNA TGTGCCAGCAGCTTAGCCCAAAGCCTACGGGATTCCTATGGCTACACCTTC. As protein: CASSLAQSLRDSYGYTF. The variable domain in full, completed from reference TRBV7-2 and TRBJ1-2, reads GAGVSQSPSNKVTEKGKDVELRCDPISGHTALYWYRQSLGQGLEFLIYFQGNSAPDKSGLPSDRFSAERTGGSVSTLTIQRTQQEDSAVYLCASSLAQSLRDSYGYTFGSGTRLTVV.

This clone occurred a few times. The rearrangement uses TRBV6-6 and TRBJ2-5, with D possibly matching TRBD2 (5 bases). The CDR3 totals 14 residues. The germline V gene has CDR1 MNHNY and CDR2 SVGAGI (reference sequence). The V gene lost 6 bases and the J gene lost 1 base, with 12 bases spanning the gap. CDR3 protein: CASSRLSGQETQYF. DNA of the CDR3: TGTGCCAGCAGCCGACTAAGCGGCCAAGAGACCCAGTACTTC.

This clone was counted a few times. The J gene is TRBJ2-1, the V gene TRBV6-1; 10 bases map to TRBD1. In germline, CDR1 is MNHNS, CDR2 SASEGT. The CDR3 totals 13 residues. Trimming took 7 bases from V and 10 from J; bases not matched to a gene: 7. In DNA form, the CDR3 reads TGTGCCAGCATGAGACAGGGGGCAGACGAGCAGTTCTTC. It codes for CASMRQGADEQFF.

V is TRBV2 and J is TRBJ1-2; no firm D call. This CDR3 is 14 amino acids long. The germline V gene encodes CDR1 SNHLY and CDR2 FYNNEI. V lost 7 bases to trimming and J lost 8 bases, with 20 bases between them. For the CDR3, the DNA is TGTGCCAGCACCTTGGCCGGGAGCATTTCCGGCTACACCTTC. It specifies CASTLAGSISGYTF.

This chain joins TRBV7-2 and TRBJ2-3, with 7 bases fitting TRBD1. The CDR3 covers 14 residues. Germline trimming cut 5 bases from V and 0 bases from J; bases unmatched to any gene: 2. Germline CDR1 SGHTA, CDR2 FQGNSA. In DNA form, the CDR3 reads TGTGCCAGCAGCGGGGACAGAAGCACAGATACGCAGTATTTT. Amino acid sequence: CASSGDRSTDTQYF.

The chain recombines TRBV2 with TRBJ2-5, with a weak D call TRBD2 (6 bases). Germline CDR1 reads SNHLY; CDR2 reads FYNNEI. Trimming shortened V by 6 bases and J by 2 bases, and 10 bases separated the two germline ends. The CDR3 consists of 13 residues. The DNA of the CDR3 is TGTGCCAGCAGCCGGGACTTTCAAGAGACCCAGTACTTC. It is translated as CASSRDFQETQYF.

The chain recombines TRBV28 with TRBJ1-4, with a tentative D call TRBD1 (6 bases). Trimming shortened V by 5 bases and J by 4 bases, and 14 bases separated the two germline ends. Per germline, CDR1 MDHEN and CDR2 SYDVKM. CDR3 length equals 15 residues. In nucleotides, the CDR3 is TGTGCCAGCAGTCCTACAGGGCGATTTAATGAAAAACTGTTTTTT. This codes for CASSPTGRFNEKLFF. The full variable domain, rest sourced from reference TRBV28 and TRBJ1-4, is DVKVTQSSRYLVKRTGEKVFLECVQDMDHENMFWYRQDPGLGLRLIYFSYDVKMKEKGDIPEGYSVSREKKERFSLILESASTNQTSMYLCASSPTGRFNEKLFFGSGTQLSVL.

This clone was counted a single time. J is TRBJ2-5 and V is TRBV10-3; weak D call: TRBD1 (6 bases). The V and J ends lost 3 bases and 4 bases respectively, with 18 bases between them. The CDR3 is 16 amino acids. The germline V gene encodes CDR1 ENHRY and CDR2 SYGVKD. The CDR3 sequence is CAISDPAQGTPETQYF. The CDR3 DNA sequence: TGTGCCATCAGTGACCCCGCACAGGGCACCCCAGAGACCCAGTACTTC.

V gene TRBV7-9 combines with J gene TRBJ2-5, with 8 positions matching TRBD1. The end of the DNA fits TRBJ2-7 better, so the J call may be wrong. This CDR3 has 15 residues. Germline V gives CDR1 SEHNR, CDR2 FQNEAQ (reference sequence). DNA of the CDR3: TGTGCCAGCAGTTCCCGGGACAGGTCTGGATACGAGCAGTACTTC. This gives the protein CASSSRDRSGYEQYF.

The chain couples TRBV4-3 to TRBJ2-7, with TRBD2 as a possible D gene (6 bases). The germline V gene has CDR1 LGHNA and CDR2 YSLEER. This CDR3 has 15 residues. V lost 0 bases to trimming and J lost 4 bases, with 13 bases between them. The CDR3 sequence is CASSQDSRGGYEQYF. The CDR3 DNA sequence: TGCGCCAGCAGCCAAGATTCTAGGGGAGGATACGAGCAGTACTTC.

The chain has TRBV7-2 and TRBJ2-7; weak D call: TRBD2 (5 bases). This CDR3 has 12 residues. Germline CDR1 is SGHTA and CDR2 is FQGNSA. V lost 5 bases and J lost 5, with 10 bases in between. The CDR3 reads CASSPFGDEQYF. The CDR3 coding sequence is TGTGCCAGCAGCCCCTTCGGGGACGAGCAGTACTTC.

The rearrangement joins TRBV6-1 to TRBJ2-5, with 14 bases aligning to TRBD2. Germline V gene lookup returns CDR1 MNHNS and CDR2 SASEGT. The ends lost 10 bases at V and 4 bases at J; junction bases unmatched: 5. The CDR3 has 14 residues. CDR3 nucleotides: TGTGCCACCGGGACTAGCGGGAGTGGAGAGACCCAGTACTTC. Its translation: CATGTSGSGETQYF.

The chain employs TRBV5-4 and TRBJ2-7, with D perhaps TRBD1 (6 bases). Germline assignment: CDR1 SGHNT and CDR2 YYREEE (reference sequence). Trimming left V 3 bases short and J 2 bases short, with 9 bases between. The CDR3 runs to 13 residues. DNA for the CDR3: TGTGCCAGCAGCTATGAGGGGGCCTACGAGCAGTACTTC. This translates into CASSYEGAYEQYF.

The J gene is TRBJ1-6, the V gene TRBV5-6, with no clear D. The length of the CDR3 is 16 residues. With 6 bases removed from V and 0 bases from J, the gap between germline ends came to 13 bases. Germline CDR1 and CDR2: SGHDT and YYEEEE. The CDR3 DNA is TGTGCCAGCACCAGAGTGGGCAGCTCCTATAATTCACCCCTCCACTTT. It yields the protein CASTRVGSSYNSPLHF.

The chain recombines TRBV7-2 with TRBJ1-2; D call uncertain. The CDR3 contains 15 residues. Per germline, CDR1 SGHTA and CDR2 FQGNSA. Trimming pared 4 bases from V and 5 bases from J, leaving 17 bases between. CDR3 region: CASSSASGGAYGYTF. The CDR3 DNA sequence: TGTGCCAGCAGCTCAGCCTCGGGAGGCGCTTATGGCTACACCTTC.

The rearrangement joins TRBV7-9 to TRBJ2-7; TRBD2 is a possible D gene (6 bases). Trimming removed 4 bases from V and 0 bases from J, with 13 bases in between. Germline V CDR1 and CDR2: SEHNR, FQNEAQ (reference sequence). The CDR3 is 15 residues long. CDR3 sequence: CASSSNNGGSYEQYF. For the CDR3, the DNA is TGTGCCAGCAGCTCGAACAACGGGGGCTCCTACGAGCAGTACTTC.

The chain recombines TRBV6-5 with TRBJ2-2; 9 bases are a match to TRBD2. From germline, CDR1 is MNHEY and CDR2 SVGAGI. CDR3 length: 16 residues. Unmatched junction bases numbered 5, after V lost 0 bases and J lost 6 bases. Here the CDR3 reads CASSYSGGGAPGELFF. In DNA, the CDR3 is TGTGCCAGCAGTTACTCTGGCGGGGGGGCCCCCGGGGAGCTGTTTTTT.

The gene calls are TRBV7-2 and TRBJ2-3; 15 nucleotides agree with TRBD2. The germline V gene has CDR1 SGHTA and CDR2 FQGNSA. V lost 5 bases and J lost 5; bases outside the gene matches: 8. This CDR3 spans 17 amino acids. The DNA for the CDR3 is TGTGCCAGCAGCCCCTGGACTAGCGGGGGGGCCAGAGATACGCAGTATTTT. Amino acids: CASSPWTSGGARDTQYF.

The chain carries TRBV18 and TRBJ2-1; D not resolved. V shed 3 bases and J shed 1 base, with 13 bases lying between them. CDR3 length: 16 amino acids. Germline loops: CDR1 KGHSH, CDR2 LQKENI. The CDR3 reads CASSPISRSSYNEQFF. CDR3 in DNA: TGTGCCAGCTCACCGATCAGTCGCTCGTCCTACAATGAGCAGTTCTTC.

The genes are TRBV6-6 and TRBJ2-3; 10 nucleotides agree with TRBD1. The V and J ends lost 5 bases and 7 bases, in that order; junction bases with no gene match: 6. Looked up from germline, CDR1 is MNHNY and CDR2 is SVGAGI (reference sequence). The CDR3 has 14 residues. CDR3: CASSAGTGAYTQYF. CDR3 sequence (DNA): TGTGCCAGCAGTGCCGGGACAGGGGCTTATACGCAGTATTTT.

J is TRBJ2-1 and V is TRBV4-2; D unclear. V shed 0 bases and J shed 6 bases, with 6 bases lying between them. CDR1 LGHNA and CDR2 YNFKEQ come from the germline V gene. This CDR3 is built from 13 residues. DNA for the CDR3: TGTGCCAGCAGCCAAGAAGCTTTCAATGAGCAGTTCTTC. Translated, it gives CASSQEAFNEQFF.

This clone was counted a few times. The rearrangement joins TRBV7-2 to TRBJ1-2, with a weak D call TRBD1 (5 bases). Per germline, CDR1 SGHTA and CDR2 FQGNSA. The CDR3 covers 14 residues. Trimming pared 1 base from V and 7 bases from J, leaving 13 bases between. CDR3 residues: CASSLELVGGGYTF. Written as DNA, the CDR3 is TGTGCCAGCAGCTTAGAATTGGTCGGGGGTGGCTACACCTTC.

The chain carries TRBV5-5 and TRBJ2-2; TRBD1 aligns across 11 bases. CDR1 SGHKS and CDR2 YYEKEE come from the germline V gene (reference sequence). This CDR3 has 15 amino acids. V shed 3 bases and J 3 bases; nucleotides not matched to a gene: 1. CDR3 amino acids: CASSWGQGDTGELFF. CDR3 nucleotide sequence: TGTGCCAGCAGCTGGGGACAGGGGGACACCGGGGAGCTGTTTTTT.

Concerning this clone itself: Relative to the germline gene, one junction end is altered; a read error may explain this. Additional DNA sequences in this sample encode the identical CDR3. This CDR3 is CASSSDRWNTEAFF. The CDR3 bases are TGTGCCAGCAGCTCTGACAGGTGGAACACCGAAGCTTTCTTT. This sequence joins TRBV7-2 and TRBJ1-1; a possible D gene is TRBD1 (6 bases). CDR3 length: 14 amino acids. Germline lookup yields CDR1 SGHTA and CDR2 FQGNSA.

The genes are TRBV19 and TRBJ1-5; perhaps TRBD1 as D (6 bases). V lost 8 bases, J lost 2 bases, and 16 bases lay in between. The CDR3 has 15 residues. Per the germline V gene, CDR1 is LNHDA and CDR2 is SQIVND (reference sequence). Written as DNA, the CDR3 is TGTGCCAGTTGGACGGGGGGCGGCCGCAATCAGCCCCAGCATTTT. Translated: CASWTGGGRNQPQHF.